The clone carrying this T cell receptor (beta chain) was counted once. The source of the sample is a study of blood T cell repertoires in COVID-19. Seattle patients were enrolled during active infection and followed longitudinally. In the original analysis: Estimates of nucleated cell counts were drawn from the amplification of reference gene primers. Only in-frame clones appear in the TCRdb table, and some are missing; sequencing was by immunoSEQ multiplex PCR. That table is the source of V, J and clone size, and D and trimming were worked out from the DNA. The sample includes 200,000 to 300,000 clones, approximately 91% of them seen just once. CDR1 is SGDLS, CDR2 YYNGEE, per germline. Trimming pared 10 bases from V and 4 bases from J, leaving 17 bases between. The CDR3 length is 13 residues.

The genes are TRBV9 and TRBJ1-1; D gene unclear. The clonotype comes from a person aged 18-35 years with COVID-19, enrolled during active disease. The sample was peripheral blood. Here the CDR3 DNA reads TGTGCCGGCGGATCGGTGGATCTCACTGAAGCTTTCTTT. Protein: CAGGSVDLTEAFF.